The 8 T cell receptor beta chains reported below all come from one sample, sequenced in a study of neurological immune-mediated disorders. TCRdb analysed the 5' RACE reads with MiXCR anew, one entry per CDR3 protein. The table includes roughly 80,000 distinct CDR3 sequences, roughly 9.5% detected once. The sequenced sample was PBMCs. All receptors come from a man aged 45-65 years in good health.

This clonotype showed up many times. The genes are TRBV5-1 and TRBJ1-6, with a possible D match to TRBD1 (5 bases). CDR1 and CDR2 from the germline V gene are SGHRS and YFSETQ. CDR3 size: 17 residues. V lost 0 bases, J lost 0 bases, and 10 bases lay in between. In DNA form, the CDR3 reads TGCGCCAGCAGCTTGGTGTTAGGGGTCTCCTATAATTCACCCCTCCACTTT. Translating it yields CASSLVLGVSYNSPLHF.

This clonotype was detected ten times or more. The rearrangement joins TRBV7-2 to TRBJ2-7; possible D gene TRBD1, 5 bases. Germline V gene sequence: CDR1 SGHTA, CDR2 FQGNSA. V shed 1 base and J shed 5 bases, with 15 bases lying between them. This CDR3 region has 15 residues. The CDR3 DNA sequence: TGTGCCAGCAGCTTAGTTGGGGCGCAAGGGAACGAGCAGTACTTC. Translation: CASSLVGAQGNEQYF.

This clonotype was counted ten times or more. The chain carries TRBV5-1 and TRBJ2-7; 8 bases fit TRBD1. In germline, CDR1 is SGHRS, CDR2 YFSETQ. V lost 9 bases to trimming and J lost 5 bases; unmatched junction nucleotides: 16. This CDR3 spans 15 amino acids. The CDR3 here is CATRPGTGIRDEQYF. The CDR3 bases are TGCGCCACCAGACCCGGGACAGGAATTAGGGACGAGCAGTACTTC.

This clonotype was observed many times. J is TRBJ2-7 and V is TRBV20-1; TRBD1 matches 11 bases. After removal of 6 bases from V and 6 bases from J, the junction contained 7 bases not matched to a gene. The CDR3 contains 13 residues. Germline loops: CDR1 DFQATT, CDR2 SNEGSKA (reference sequence). CDR3 nucleotides: TGCAGTGCCGGCCGGACAGGGGGCGGCGAGCAGTACTTC. Protein sequence: CSAGRTGGGEQYF.

This clonotype was seen at least ten times. The chain joins TRBV7-3 to TRBJ2-3; D not resolved. In germline, CDR1 is SGHTA, CDR2 FQGTGA. The CDR3 consists of 16 residues. Trimming removed 2 bases at V and 1 base at J, with 13 bases between. CDR3 sequence: CASSLEGSQGTDTQYF. The DNA for the CDR3 is TGTGCCAGCAGCTTAGAAGGCAGCCAAGGCACAGATACGCAGTATTTT.

This clonotype was seen repeatedly, ten times or more. This sequence joins TRBV10-3 and TRBJ1-2; 8 positions agree with TRBD1. V was clipped by 4 bases and J by 4 bases; unmatched bases: 5. Germline CDR1 ENHRY, CDR2 SYGVKD. There are 14 residues in the CDR3. The CDR3 nucleotides read TGTGCCATCAGTGGGACAGGGTCGGGCTATGGCTACACCTTC. Protein sequence: CAISGTGSGYGYTF.

This clonotype was detected ten times or more. The rearrangement uses TRBV5-1 and TRBJ2-7, with D maybe TRBD2 (6 bases). Germline-derived CDR1 and CDR2 are SGHRS and YFSETQ. This CDR3 has 17 residues. V gave up 3 bases and J gave up 1 base, with 20 bases separating them. The CDR3 region is CASSWDTAGTQSYEQYF. DNA of the CDR3: TGCGCCAGCAGCTGGGATACGGCCGGGACTCAATCCTACGAGCAGTACTTC.

The chain combines TRBV12-3 or TRBV12-4 with TRBJ1-1, with D possibly being TRBD1 (5 bases). The CDR3 covers 15 residues. V lost 6 bases and J lost 6, with 20 bases in between. The CDR3 DNA sequence: TGTGCCAGCAGCCCCCAGGTCTGGGGGTTCGCTGAAGCTTTCTTT. It codes for CASSPQVWGFAEAFF.